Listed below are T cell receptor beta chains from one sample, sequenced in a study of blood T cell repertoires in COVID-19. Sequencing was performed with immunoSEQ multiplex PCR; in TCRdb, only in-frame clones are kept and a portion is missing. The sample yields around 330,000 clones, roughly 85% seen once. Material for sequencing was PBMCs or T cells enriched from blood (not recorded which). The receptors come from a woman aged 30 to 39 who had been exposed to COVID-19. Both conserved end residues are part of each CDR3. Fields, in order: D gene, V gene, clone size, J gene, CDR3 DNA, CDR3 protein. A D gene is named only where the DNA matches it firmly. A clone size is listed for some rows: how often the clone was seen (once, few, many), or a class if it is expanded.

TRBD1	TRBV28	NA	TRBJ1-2	TGTGCCAGCCAACAGGGGAGATTATGGGGCTACACCTTC	CASQQGRLWGYTF
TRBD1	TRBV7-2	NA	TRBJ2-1	TGTGCCAGCAGCGTGACAGGGGGCAATGAGCAGTTCTTC	CASSVTGGNEQFF
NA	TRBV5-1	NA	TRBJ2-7	TGCGCCAGCAGCTTAATTCCGGGGAGCTCCTACGAGCAGTACTTC	CASSLIPGSSYEQYF
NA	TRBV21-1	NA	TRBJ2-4	TGTGCCAGCATTCCCGAAGAGGGGACTAGCGGGAGACGTGGACAAAAAAACATTCAGTACTTC	CASIPEEGTSGRRGQKNIQYF
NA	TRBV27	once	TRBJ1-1	TGTGCCAGCAGTTTATACGGTGAAGCTTTCTTT	CASSLYGEAFF
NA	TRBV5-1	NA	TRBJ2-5	TGCGCCAGCAGCTATAGTAGCGAAGAGACCCAGTACTTC	CASSYSSEETQYF
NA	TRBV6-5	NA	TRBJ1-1	TGTGCCAGCCAGGACAGCAACACTGAAGCTTTCTTT	CASQDSNTEAFF
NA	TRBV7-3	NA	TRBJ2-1	TGTGCCAGCAGCTCCAAGTACAGGGACTACAATGAGCAGTTCTTC	CASSSKYRDYNEQFF
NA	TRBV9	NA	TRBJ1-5	TGTGCCAGCAGCCCGGGAACAGATAATAGCAATCAGCCCCAGCATTTT	CASSPGTDNSNQPQHF
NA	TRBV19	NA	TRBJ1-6	TGTGCCAGTAGTATGCAAGGGGCGCAGAATTCACCCCTCCACTTT	CASSMQGAQNSPLHF
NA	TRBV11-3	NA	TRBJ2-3	TGTGCCAGCAGCCCCATGGGGGCTAGCACAGATACGCAGTATTTT	CASSPMGASTDTQYF
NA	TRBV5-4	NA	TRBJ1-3	TGTGCCAGCAGCTTGGACCGGGGAAACACCATATATTTT	CASSLDRGNTIYF
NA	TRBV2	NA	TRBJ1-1	TGTGCCAGCAGTGTCAGGGTGCGGACTGAAGCTTTCTTT	CASSVRVRTEAFF
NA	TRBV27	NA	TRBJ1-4	TGTGCCAGCAGTAATTTACCGGGAGTTAAAGATGAAAAACTGTTTTTT	CASSNLPGVKDEKLFF
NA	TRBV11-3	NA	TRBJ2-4	TGTGCCAGCAGCTTAACAGGGCTAACTAGGAAGATAAACATTCAGTACTTC	CASSLTGLTRKINIQYF
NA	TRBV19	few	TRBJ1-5	TGTGCCAGTAGTGCGTCGGGTGGTTACAATCAGCCCCAGCATTTT	CASSASGGYNQPQHF
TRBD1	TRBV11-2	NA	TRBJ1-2	TGTGCCAGCAGCCCGGGACAGGGGGCGATGTGGTATGGCTACACCTTC	CASSPGQGAMWYGYTF
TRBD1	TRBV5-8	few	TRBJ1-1	TGTGCCAGCAGCTTTCAGGGGGCTATTGAAGCTTTCTTT	CASSFQGAIEAFF
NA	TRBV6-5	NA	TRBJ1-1	TGTGCCAGCAGTACCTTAAACTCCCGCACTGAAGCTTTCTTT	CASSTLNSRTEAFF
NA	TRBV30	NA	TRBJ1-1	TGTGCCTGGAGGTCTTGGACAGAGAACACTGAAGCTTTCTTT	CAWRSWTENTEAFF
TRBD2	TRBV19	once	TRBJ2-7	TGTGCCAGTAGTTTCCAGACTAGCGTCTACGAGCAGTACTTC	CASSFQTSVYEQYF
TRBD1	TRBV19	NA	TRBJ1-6	TGTGCCAGTAGTATAAAGGGACAGCCGAATTCACCCCTCCACTTT	CASSIKGQPNSPLHF
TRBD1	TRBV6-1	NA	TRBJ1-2	TGTGCCAGCAGTGAACGGGGTTTGGGACAGGTCCTCTCCGACTATGGCTACACCTTC	CASSERGLGQVLSDYGYTF
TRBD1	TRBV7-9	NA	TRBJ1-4	TGTGCCAGCAGCGGAGGGACAGGGGGGAATGAAAAACTGTTTTTT	CASSGGTGGNEKLFF
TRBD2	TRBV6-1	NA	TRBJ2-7	TGTGCCAGCAGTGAACGGGTAGCGGGAGCCTACGAGCAGTACTTC	CASSERVAGAYEQYF
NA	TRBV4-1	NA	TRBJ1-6	TGCGCCAGCAGCCAAGAACCCGGAGGGAATTCCTTGCGTAATTCACCCCTCCACTTT	CASSQEPGGNSLRNSPLHF
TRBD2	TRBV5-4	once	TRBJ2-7	TGTGCCAGCAGTACTAGCGGGGGTCTCTCCTACGAGCAGTACTTC	CASSTSGGLSYEQYF
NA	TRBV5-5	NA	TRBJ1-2	TGTGCCAGCAGAAGCACGGACAGCAATGGCTACACCTTC	CASRSTDSNGYTF
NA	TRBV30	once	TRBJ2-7	TGTGCCTGGAGCGGTGCGGCTAGGAGCTCCTACGAGCAGTACTTC	CAWSGAARSSYEQYF
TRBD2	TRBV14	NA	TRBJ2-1	TGTGCCAGCAGCCAAGCGGGAGGACGCGGGATCTACAATGAGCAGTTCTTC	CASSQAGGRGIYNEQFF
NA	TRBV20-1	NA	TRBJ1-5	TGCAGTGCTAGTGGGGCAGTCAATCAGCCCCAGCATTTT	CSASGAVNQPQHF
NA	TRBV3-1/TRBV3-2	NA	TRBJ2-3	TGTGCCAGCAGCCAAAGCGAGGGTTGGTCGCAGTATTTT	CASSQSEGWSQYF
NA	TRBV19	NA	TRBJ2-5	TGTGCCAGTAGTATAGTGCTAAACCAAGAGACCCAGTACTTC	CASSIVLNQETQYF
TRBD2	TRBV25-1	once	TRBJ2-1	TGTGCCAGCAGTGAGCCCGGGGGGGGCTCCTACAATGAGCAGTTCTTC	CASSEPGGGSYNEQFF
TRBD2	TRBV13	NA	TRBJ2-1	TGTGCCAGCAGCCGGGAGGGGACATACTACAATGAGCAGTTCTTC	CASSREGTYYNEQFF
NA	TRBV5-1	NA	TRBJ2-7	TGCGCCAGCAGCCCCGGGACCTACGAGCAGTACTTC	CASSPGTYEQYF
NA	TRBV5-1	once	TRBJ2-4	TGCGCCAGCAGCTTGGCGGACAGTCGGGGCATTCAGTACTTC	CASSLADSRGIQYF
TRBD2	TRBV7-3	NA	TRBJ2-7	TGTGCCAGCAGGGGACTAGCGGGAACCCCGCAGTACTTC	CASRGLAGTPQYF
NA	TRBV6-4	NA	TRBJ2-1	TGTGCCAGCGGACAAATTGAGCAGTTCTTC	CASGQIEQFF
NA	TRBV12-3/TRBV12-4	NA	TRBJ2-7	TGTGCCAGCAGTTCCTATTACTACGAGCAGTACTTC	CASSSYYYEQYF
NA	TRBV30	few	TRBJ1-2	TGTGCCTGGAGTGTACCGGGTCTGGCAGTTTCTAACTATGGCTACACCTTC	CAWSVPGLAVSNYGYTF
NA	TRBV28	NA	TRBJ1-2	TGTGCATCGGCTAACTATGGCTACACCTTC	CASANYGYTF
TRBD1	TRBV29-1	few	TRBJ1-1	TGCAGCGTCTCATGGACAGGGGGGAACACTGAAGCTTTCTTT	CSVSWTGGNTEAFF
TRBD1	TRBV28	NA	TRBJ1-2	TGTGCCAGCAGTGCCGGACAGGGCTATGGCTACACCTTC	CASSAGQGYGYTF
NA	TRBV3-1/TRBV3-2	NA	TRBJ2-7	TGTGCCAGCAGTCCAGGGGACACCTCCTACGAGCAGTACTTC	CASSPGDTSYEQYF
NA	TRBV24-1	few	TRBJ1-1	TGTGCCACCAGTGACGGGAACACTGAAGCTTTCTTT	CATSDGNTEAFF
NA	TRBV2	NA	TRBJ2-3	TGTGCCAGCAGAGAATCCGGCGCTCAGGCAGATACGCAGTATTTT	CASRESGAQADTQYF